This T cell receptor (beta chain) was captured by sequencing in a study of blood T cell repertoires in COVID-19 (TCRdb year 2020). About the investigation overall: Samples from collaborators originated in the United States, Italy and Spain and spanned both the acute and convalescent phases of COVID-19. The material from the prospective study consisted of cDNA or gDNA derived from T cells, B-cell-depleted T cells, or PBMCs. The dataset comprised deeply sampled blood TCRbeta repertoires from subjects exposed to, actively infected with, or recovered from COVID-19. The repertoires were made available in a free public database intended to serve as a resource for research on the immune response to SARS-CoV-2. The samples were drawn from the first 160 participants of the ongoing ImmuneRACE study and from 1,200 or so subjects provided by 6 global collaborators. Sample metadata almost always included a de-identified subject ID, COVID-19 status, age in years and sex. Where HLA class I and class II types were available, the types were taken from metadata supplied by the sample provider, not from assay-based typing.

For this clone: Its antigen has not been determined. No clone much larger than this one lies a single base away; base qualities are absent.

What the work shows at the level of the full study, not this receptor alone: Clinical and demographic metadata were provided uncurated, with the amount varying by source and participant.

At one collaborating source in Seattle, patients were enrolled during active infection and were followed longitudinally through the course of disease. The collaborating institutions used their own protocols to collect whole blood in K2EDTA tubes. For TCRbeta analysis, collaborators shipped samples as frozen whole blood, isolated PBMCs, or DNA extracted from either of those sample types. Measured from the cysteine to the phenylalanine, the CDR3 is 14 residues long. The read is trimmed to its CDR3 DNA, 42 bases read in frame from base 1. Cut back by 2 bases and 8 bases, the V and J ends lie 15 bases apart. CDR1 and CDR2, looked up from the germline V gene, are MNHNS and SASEGT. The immunoSEQ Assay, a bias-controlled multiplex PCR, was used to amplify TCRbeta CDR3 regions from genomic DNA. On the authors' methods: Within the assay, amplification of reference gene primers was used to estimate how many nucleated cells each sample contained. To quantify the absolute abundance of each unique TCRbeta CDR3 rearrangement, sequence reads were collapsed and filtered. For each sample, productive Simpson clonality was calculated by taking the square root of Simpson's diversity index across productive rearrangements. TCRdb carries this immuneACCESS record with in-frame sequences only. Its versions omit some clonotypes, under half of them owing to an unresolved V gene in the studies checked, with the rest unexplained. The DNA was the basis for D and trimming; V, J and clone size are from that table. The sample table contains about 210,000 clones; only one count was recorded for less than 85% of them. The ten most abundant clones make up over 6% of the sample.

Sequencing input: peripheral blood. This sequence was found in a woman older than 75 with COVID-19, enrolled during active disease. Rearrangement joined TRBV6-1 to TRBJ1-2; no D segment can be confidently identified. The DNA is TGTGCCAGCAGTGAACCCGGCGGTCCCCGCGGCTACACCTTC. It translates as CASSEPGGPRGYTF.